Listed below are T cell receptor beta chains from one sample, sequenced in a study of blood T cell repertoires in COVID-19. TCRdb keeps only in-frame clones here, not all; method: immunoSEQ multiplex PCR. The sample shows approximately 120,000 clones, 88% of them seen only once. Sequencing was done on a sample of peripheral blood. The receptors were sampled from a human donor in a cohort sampled during active COVID-19. Both conserved end residues are part of each CDR3. A D gene is named only where the DNA matches it firmly. Expanded clones are given a class, and other clones once, few, many or no size at all.

-	TRBV15	TRBJ1-5	TRBD1	TGTGCCACCAGCAACCGGACAGGGCCCCTAGGGATCCAGCCCCAGCATTTT	CATSNRTGPLGIQPQHF
-	TRBV5-1	TRBJ2-3	TRBD2	TGCGCCAGCGGACTAGCGAAATACACAGATACGCAGTATTTT	CASGLAKYTDTQYF
few	TRBV4-2	TRBJ2-3	TRBD2	TGTGCCAGCAGCCAAGATGAGTTGACTAGCGGTGTCACAGATACGCAGTATTTT	CASSQDELTSGVTDTQYF
few	TRBV27	TRBJ1-1	-	TGTGCCAGCAGAATAATGTCCAAACGAGGGAACACTGAAGCTTTCTTT	CASRIMSKRGNTEAFF
-	TRBV6-5	TRBJ1-4	-	TGTGCCAGCAGTCGGGACATTCTGGCCAATGAAAAACTGTTTTTT	CASSRDILANEKLFF
-	TRBV11-3	TRBJ1-2	-	TGTGCCAGCAGCTCAACGGGGAACTATGGCTACACCTTC	CASSSTGNYGYTF
-	TRBV7-2	TRBJ1-5	-	TGTGCCAGCAGCCGCCGGGATAGCAATCAGCCCCAGCATTTT	CASSRRDSNQPQHF
-	TRBV19	TRBJ2-2	TRBD2	TGTGCCAGTAGTATAAACGGGAGGACCACCGGGGAGCTGTTTTTT	CASSINGRTTGELFF
-	TRBV19	TRBJ1-5	TRBD1	TGTGCCAGTAGTATTAAAAATTGGGACAGGGGAGATGGCAATCAGCCCCAGCATTTT	CASSIKNWDRGDGNQPQHF
-	TRBV7-2	TRBJ1-2	-	TGTGCCAGCAGCTTTACAGGGAACTATGGCTACACCTTC	CASSFTGNYGYTF
-	TRBV5-4	TRBJ1-3	TRBD1	TGTGCCAGCAGCTTGGGGGGCGACAGGGGACCTGGAAACACCATATATTTT	CASSLGGDRGPGNTIYF
-	TRBV9	TRBJ2-3	TRBD2	TGTGCCAGCAGCCTAGCGGGGGGTAGCACAGATACGCAGTATTTT	CASSLAGGSTDTQYF
-	TRBV28	TRBJ2-1	TRBD1	TGTGCCAGCAGTCCCCCCTGGGGACAGGGCTCCAAAGAGCAGTTCTTC	CASSPPWGQGSKEQFF
-	TRBV2	TRBJ2-5	TRBD2	TGTGCCAGCAGGGAAGGGCGGGGGGCTCCCTCCCAAGAGACCCAGTACTTC	CASREGRGAPSQETQYF
-	TRBV5-4	TRBJ2-7	TRBD2	TGTGCCAGCAGACCCGGGACTACCTACGAGCAGTACTTC	CASRPGTTYEQYF
-	TRBV5-1	TRBJ1-2	TRBD1	TGCGCCAGCAGAGACAGGGGCCAAAATTATGGCTACACCTTC	CASRDRGQNYGYTF
once	TRBV19	TRBJ1-5	TRBD1	TGTGCCAGTAGCGACAGGGCTGACCAGCCCCAGCATTTT	CASSDRADQPQHF
-	TRBV2	TRBJ1-1	-	TGTGCCAGCGGGCCAGGGTTTAGGAACACTGAAGCTTTCTTT	CASGPGFRNTEAFF
-	TRBV7-9	TRBJ1-1	-	TGTGCCAGCAGCTTATTCGGGAACACTGAAGCTTTCTTT	CASSLFGNTEAFF
once	TRBV5-6	TRBJ1-2	-	TGTGCCAGCAGCTTGTCGGGCTATGGCTACACCTTC	CASSLSGYGYTF
-	TRBV20-1	TRBJ1-3	TRBD1	TGCAGTGCTAGTGACACAGGGGGCTCTGGAAACACCATATATTTT	CSASDTGGSGNTIYF
-	TRBV7-7	TRBJ2-2	TRBD2	TGTGCTAGCAGCTCCTCCGGGACTAGCGTCGCCGGGGAGCTGTTTTTT	CASSSSGTSVAGELFF
once	TRBV6-5	TRBJ2-1	TRBD2	TGTGCCAGCAGCAAGCTAGCGGACTCCTACAATGAGCAGTTCTTC	CASSKLADSYNEQFF
-	TRBV19	TRBJ1-2	TRBD1	TGTGCCAGGCCACCCAAATCCCGGGACAGCGGGTATGGCTACACCTTC	CARPPKSRDSGYGYTF
-	TRBV7-9	TRBJ1-4	-	TGTGCCAGCAGCTTACTACAGGGTGCTACAACTAATGAAAAACTGTTTTTT	CASSLLQGATTNEKLFF
-	TRBV5-1	TRBJ2-6	-	TGCGCCAGCCAGGAACCTGGGGCCAACGTCCTGACTTTC	CASQEPGANVLTF
once	TRBV6-5	TRBJ2-1	TRBD2	TGTGCCAGCAGATATGCTAGCGGGAGTGCCAATGAGCAGTTCTTC	CASRYASGSANEQFF
-	TRBV6-5	TRBJ1-1	TRBD1	TGTGCCAGCAGTACGCGGACAGGGCTGAAAACTGAAGCTTTCTTT	CASSTRTGLKTEAFF
-	TRBV19	TRBJ1-1	-	TGTGCCAGTAGTATCTGGAGGGATCGGAACACTGAAGCTTTCTTT	CASSIWRDRNTEAFF
-	TRBV27	TRBJ1-6	TRBD1	TGTGCCAGCAGTTTCGAGGGACAGTATAATTCACCCCTCCACTTT	CASSFEGQYNSPLHF
-	TRBV6-5	TRBJ2-1	-	TGTGCCAGCGGTAGTCAGGGCCTTTACAATGAGCAGTTCTTC	CASGSQGLYNEQFF
once	TRBV5-1	TRBJ2-2	-	TGCGCCAGCAGGGAGTACACCGGGGAGCTGTTTTTT	CASREYTGELFF
once	TRBV7-2	TRBJ2-2	TRBD1	TGTGCCAGCAGCTTAGGACAGGGGGCGAGTACCGGGGAGCTGTTTTTT	CASSLGQGASTGELFF
-	TRBV12-3/TRBV12-4	TRBJ1-3	-	TGTGCCAGCAGCCTAGACCCAGGGAACACCATATATTTT	CASSLDPGNTIYF
-	TRBV6-5	TRBJ1-3	-	TGTGCCAGCAGCAGGGCTGGAAACACCATATATTTT	CASSRAGNTIYF
-	TRBV5-6	TRBJ2-2	-	TGTGCCAGCAGCCCGAGCGCGGGGGAGCTGTTTTTT	CASSPSAGELFF
-	TRBV11-2	TRBJ2-1	TRBD1	TGTGCCAGCAGCTACGGACAGGGATTCAATGAGCAGTTCTTC	CASSYGQGFNEQFF
-	TRBV6-6	TRBJ2-1	TRBD2	TGTGCCAGCAGTTACAGGGAGGGCCAGCAGTTCTTC	CASSYREGQQFF
-	TRBV2	TRBJ1-2	-	TGTGCCAGCAGTAGGCGGGGCGACAAGCTTCGCGGCTACACCTTC	CASSRRGDKLRGYTF
-	TRBV21-1	TRBJ1-4	-	TGTGCCAGCAGCAAAGCAAGGACACGGATAGCAACTAATGAAAAACTGTTTTTT	CASSKARTRIATNEKLFF
-	TRBV7-9	TRBJ1-1	-	TGTGCCAGCAGCTTAGCGGCAGTGAACACTGAAGCTTTCTTT	CASSLAAVNTEAFF
-	TRBV6-5	TRBJ1-3	-	TGTGCCAGCACGGGGGGGACTGGAAACACCATATATTTT	CASTGGTGNTIYF
-	TRBV16	TRBJ2-1	-	TGTGCCAGCAGCCAATATTTTGAGTTTTCTAACTACAATGAGCAGTTCTTC	CASSQYFEFSNYNEQFF
-	TRBV7-2	TRBJ1-6	-	TGTGCCAGCAGCTCACGCGGTACAAATTACTATAATTCACCCCTCCACTTT	CASSSRGTNYYNSPLHF
-	TRBV10-2	TRBJ2-7	-	TGCGCCAGCAGTGAGTCGGGCAGGCTCTACGAGCAGTACTTC	CASSESGRLYEQYF
few	TRBV6-5	TRBJ1-4	TRBD1	TGTGCCAGCAGAGAGGCCGGGACAGGCGATGAAAAACTGTTTTTT	CASREAGTGDEKLFF
-	TRBV5-1	TRBJ2-1	TRBD1	TGCGCCAGCAGCGCCGGGACAGCAGACTACAATGAGCAGTTCTTC	CASSAGTADYNEQFF
-	TRBV24-1	TRBJ1-3	-	TGTGCCACCAGTGATTTTGGGGCAACCGGGCCTCTTGGCGGAAACACCATATATTTT	CATSDFGATGPLGGNTIYF
-	TRBV6-1	TRBJ2-3	TRBD1	TGTGCCAGCAGTGAGGGCGTGTCAGGGGGAAGGACAGATACGCAGTATTTT	CASSEGVSGGRTDTQYF
-	TRBV9	TRBJ2-3	TRBD1	TGTGCCAGCAGCGAGGGAAAGGACAGGGTCCTTGATACGCAGTATTTT	CASSEGKDRVLDTQYF
-	TRBV7-9	TRBJ2-3	-	TGTGCCAGCAGCTTAGGTCCAGGGCTTGGCCAAGGGACAGATACGCAGTATTTT	CASSLGPGLGQGTDTQYF
-	TRBV4-2	TRBJ2-7	-	TGTGCCAGCAGCCAAGGCAGGGTGGGCTACGAGCAGTACTTC	CASSQGRVGYEQYF
-	TRBV19	TRBJ2-3	-	TGTGCCAGTAGCTACACAGATACGCAGTATTTT	CASSYTDTQYF